The 9 T cell receptor beta chains below were found in one sample sequenced in a study of blood T cell repertoires in COVID-19. Profiled with immunoSEQ multiplex PCR; TCRdb holds only in-frame clones, not every one. Of about 190,000 clones in the sample, about 88% were seen once. Sequenced sample: peripheral blood. Receptor source: a human donor in a cohort sampled during active COVID-19.

CDR3 bases: TGTGCCAGCAGCGAACTAGCGGGGGTTTCCTCCTACAATGAGCAGTTCTTC. It is translated as CASSELAGVSSYNEQFF. The V call is TRBV3-1 (or the pseudogene TRBV3-2), the J call TRBJ2-1, with 11 bases aligning to TRBD2. The CDR3 runs 17 residues. The germline CDR1 and CDR2 sequences are LGHDT and YNNKEL (reference sequence). V gave up 5 bases and J gave up 0 bases; unmatched junction bases: 6.

V is TRBV18 and J is TRBJ1-2; 8 bases agree with TRBD1. The CDR3 contains 13 residues. V dropped 5 bases and J dropped 4; count of bases not matched to a gene: 3. In germline, CDR1 is KGHSH, CDR2 LQKENI. As DNA, the CDR3 is TGTGCCAGCTCAGGACAGGGCCCCTATGGCTACACCTTC. Translation: CASSGQGPYGYTF.

The chain employs TRBV10-2 and TRBJ1-1; perhaps TRBD1 as D (5 bases). The germline V gene has CDR1 WSHSY and CDR2 SAAADI. This CDR3 has 14 residues. The ends were cut back, 6 bases at V and 1 base at J, with 12 bases in the middle. CDR3 sequence (DNA): TGCGCCAGCAGCCAGGGCGTTGGGAACACTGAAGCTTTCTTT. Translated: CASSQGVGNTEAFF.

This clone has more than one count but fewer than ten. The chain employs TRBV4-2 and TRBJ2-5; the match to TRBD2 covers 13 bases. Looked up from germline, CDR1 is LGHNA and CDR2 is YNFKEQ. The length of the CDR3 is 16 residues. After removal of 4 bases from V and 1 base from J, the junction contained 3 bases not matched to a gene. The CDR3 DNA is TGTGCCAGCAGCCTGACTAGCGGGAGGCCCCAAGAGACCCAGTACTTC. It is translated as CASSLTSGRPQETQYF.

The chain combines TRBV10-3 with TRBJ2-3; the match to TRBD2 covers 8 bases. Germline assignment: CDR1 ENHRY and CDR2 SYGVKD. This CDR3 region has 18 residues. Trimming cost V 0 bases and J 7 bases; bases outside gene matches: 15. The CDR3 DNA follows: TGTGCCATCAGTGAGTCGAACTTGGGACTAGGCGGTGTAAATACGCAGTATTTT. It codes for CAISESNLGLGGVNTQYF.

V gene TRBV19 combines with J gene TRBJ1-6; D may be TRBD1 (6 bases). CDR1 LNHDA and CDR2 SQIVND come from the germline V gene (reference sequence). The CDR3 covers 16 residues. Deletions cut 2 bases from V and 3 bases from J, with 11 bases between. The CDR3 DNA reads as TGTGCCAGTAGTATATCATTGACAGGCTATAATTCACCCCTCCACTTT. Translation gives CASSISLTGYNSPLHF.

The chain is built from TRBV7-8 and TRBJ2-5; perhaps TRBD1 as D (6 bases). The CDR3 is 15 residues long. Trimming cost V 1 base and J 5 bases, with 14 bases left between them. Germline lookup yields CDR1 SGHVS and CDR2 FQNEAQ. This CDR3 reads CASSLGGQGMETQYF. The CDR3 bases are TGTGCCAGCAGCTTAGGGGGGCAGGGGATGGAGACCCAGTACTTC.

CDR3 nucleotide sequence: TGTGCCAGCAGCCTCTCCTACAGGGGGGTCAGCAAGACCCAGTACTTC. It yields the protein CASSLSYRGVSKTQYF. The chain couples TRBV11-2 to TRBJ2-5, with 8 positions matching TRBD1. Germline lookup yields CDR1 SGHAT and CDR2 FQNNGV. The CDR3 spans 16 residues. V lost 5 bases to trimming and J lost 6 bases; unmatched junction nucleotides: 14.

The chain carries TRBV3-1 (or the pseudogene TRBV3-2) and TRBJ2-1; 7 bases are a match to TRBD2. V lost 2 bases to trimming and J lost 9 bases; unmatched junction nucleotides: 7. Per the germline V gene, CDR1 is LGHDT and CDR2 is YNNKEL (reference sequence). This CDR3 region has 14 residues. CDR3 protein: CASSQLAGDTEQFF. The CDR3 DNA sequence: TGTGCCAGCAGCCAACTGGCGGGGGATACTGAGCAGTTCTTC.